The source of this T cell receptor beta chain is a study of shared clonotypes between healthy human individuals. Study context: Researchers drew samples from two women and a few men aged 18 to 49.

As concerns this clone: Its antigen is as yet unknown.

Germline loops: CDR1 SGHAT, CDR2 FQNNGV. CDR3 length: 14 amino acids. Within Nashville, Tennessee resided all donors, each a Caucasian adult. Study findings and constraints: In a few donors, roughly 5.2% of naive CD4 clonotypes appeared in common.

Sorted-subset replicate PCR reactions contained about 200 ng DNA, corresponding to about 30,000 T cell genomes. Only in-frame clones appear in the TCRdb table, and some are missing; sequencing was by immunoSEQ multiplex PCR. The sample holds roughly 500,000 clones, approximately 95% seen once. The sequenced sample was naive CD4+ T cells sorted from blood. Indicated subset: CD45RA+ positively selected. The sequence was obtained from a woman aged 25 to 45 in good health. V gene TRBV11-2 combines with J gene TRBJ2-5, with 8 bases identical to TRBD2. The assigned J gene may be wrong: the sequence end matches TRBJ2-7 better. The CDR3 sequence: CASSSRLALYEQYF. CDR3 coding DNA: TGTGCCAGCAGCTCGCGACTAGCGCTATACGAGCAGTACTTC.